This T cell receptor (beta chain) was observed in a study of T cell changes during pregnancy in multiple sclerosis. Measured with immunoSEQ multiplex PCR; TCRdb has only the in-frame clones, and not every one. The repertoire holds around 95,000 clones, with approximately 95% as singletons. This CDR3 region has 15 residues. From germline, CDR1 is MNHEY and CDR2 SVGAGI. Trimming pared 0 bases from V and 3 bases from J, leaving 12 bases between. The specimen comprised peripheral blood, sampled after pregnancy. The TCR sequence derives from a female donor in good health, enrolled as a control in a pregnancy study. This rearrangement joins TRBV6-5 to TRBJ2-7; weak D call: TRBD2 (6 bases). The DNA of the CDR3 is TGTGCCAGCAGTTACTCCCGGCTAGCGATCTACGAGCAGTACTTC. Its protein is CASSYSRLAIYEQYF.